This record looks at one TCR beta chain sequence and its context. The length of the CDR3 is 13 residues. V was cut by 0 bases and J by 3 bases, with 6 bases left in between. Germline assignment: CDR1 LNHNV and CDR2 YYDKDF (reference sequence). Cells sorted as Tregs were CD4+, CD25+ and CD127-/low. After constant-region reverse-primer amplification, full-length variable regions underwent semi-nested PCR with Nested Universal Primer A. TCRdb fed the 5' RACE reads into MiXCR, producing one record per CDR3 protein. The table has 34,000 or so distinct CDR3 sequences, approximately 30% seen once; the top ten hold around 2.3%.

The sequence came from a female donor with breast cancer. The chain joins TRBV15 to TRBJ2-7; D gene unclear. Input material: tumor-infiltrating Tregs sorted from the breast tumor. CDR3 coding DNA: TGTGCCACCAGCAGAGACAGGTACTACGAGCAGTACTTC. Its protein is CATSRDRYYEQYF. Looking up the rest from reference TRBV15 and TRBJ2-7 gives the full variable domain: DAMVIQNPRYQVTQFGKPVTLSCSQTLNHNVMYWYQQKSSQAPKLLFHYYDKDFNNEADTPDNFQSRRPNTSFCFLDIRSPGLGDTAMYLCATSRDRYYEQYFGPGTRLTVT.